This T cell receptor beta chain was obtained from a study of beta chain features in type 1 diabetes. Notes on the study in general: All four CD4+ subsets of Type 1 diabetes patients contained TCRB CDR3s that were moderately but significantly shorter. Junctions at VDJ sites from type 1 diabetes patients had fewer insertions and more deletions.

This clone came up a few times. The antigen remains unidentified. Trimming took off 6 bases at V and 9 bases at J, with 18 bases between the two ends. The CDR3 contains 14 residues. Looked up from germline, CDR1 is MNHEY and CDR2 is SMNVEV (reference sequence). The study reverse transcribed the entire isolated RNA, so it sequenced expressed TCRB transcripts. Here immunoSEQ multiplex PCR was the method, and the copy in TCRdb shows in-frame clones only, minus some. The table lists 120,000 to 150,000 clones, around 9.3% of them singletons. The chain recombines TRBV27 with TRBJ1-3; D call uncertain. This receptor was taken from a man between 18 and 35 years old in good health. The sequenced sample was naive CD4+ T cells from blood. This CDR3 reads CASSRREGDITIYF. CDR3 nucleotide sequence: TGTGCCAGCAGCCGACGGGAGGGTGATATCACCATATATTTT.